A single sample gave rise to the 11 T cell receptor beta chains below, sequenced in a study of cytomegalovirus exposure and HLA in healthy donors. Both 60 Vbeta primers and 13 Jbeta primers went into the PCR. The assay was immunoSEQ multiplex PCR, and TCRdb's table has in-frame clones only and misses some. The table has 100,000 to 150,000 clones, roughly 77% seen once; the top ten hold around 1%. Sequencing was performed on PBMCs. Source of these receptors: a woman in her twenties or thirties in good health and CMV-seronegative.

This chain links TRBV15 with TRBJ1-2, with D unclear. Germline V CDR1 and CDR2: LNHNV, YYDKDF (reference sequence). The CDR3 consists of 15 residues. V gave up 0 bases and J gave up 4 bases, with 12 bases separating them. The CDR3, as DNA: TGTGCCACCAGCAGAGATAGCCTCCCGGGCTATGGCTACACCTTC. Protein sequence: CATSRDSLPGYGYTF.

V gene TRBV11-2 combines with J gene TRBJ2-7, with D tentatively TRBD1 (6 bases). Trimming left V 8 bases short and J 0 bases short, with 14 bases between. From germline, CDR1 is SGHAT and CDR2 FQNNGV. This CDR3 has 14 amino acids. CDR3 bases: TGTGCCAGCCGAAAGGGACATAGCTCCTACGAGCAGTACTTC. It specifies CASRKGHSSYEQYF.

The chain employs TRBV4-1 and TRBJ1-4; D possibly corresponds to TRBD1 (6 bases). Germline V gene data show CDR1 as MGHRA and CDR2 as YSYEKL. The V end was cut by 1 base, the J end by 5 bases, with 14 bases between. The CDR3 has 16 amino acids. The CDR3 protein is CASSQVTRRGNEKLFF. CDR3 DNA sequence: TGCGCCAGCAGCCAAGTAACCCGAAGGGGGAATGAAAAACTGTTTTTT.

This sequence joins TRBV7-9 and TRBJ2-2; 9 positions match TRBD2. Germline CDR1 SEHNR, CDR2 FQNEAQ (reference sequence). The ends lost 7 bases at V and 6 bases at J; junction bases unmatched: 9. The CDR3 is 15 residues long. The CDR3 nucleotides read TGTGCCAGCATGCCGGGACTAGCCTCCCCCGGGGAGCTGTTTTTT. Translating it yields CASMPGLASPGELFF.

The V and J genes are TRBV9 and TRBJ1-2, with 9 bases identical to TRBD1. CDR3 length: 14 amino acids. Per germline, CDR1 SGDLS and CDR2 YYNGEE. Trimming removed 4 bases from V and 6 bases from J; junction bases left unmatched: 7. This chain's CDR3 is CASSLRDRADGYTF. CDR3 in DNA: TGTGCCAGCAGCCTAAGGGACAGGGCAGATGGCTACACCTTC.

V gene TRBV9 combines with J gene TRBJ2-2; 11 positions agree with TRBD2. CDR1 and CDR2 (germline): SGDLS, YYNGEE. The CDR3 runs to 16 residues. V lost 3 bases, J lost 3 bases, and 4 bases stayed unmatched. CDR3 bases: TGTGCCAGCAGCGAATTAGCGGGAGGGTACACCGGGGAGCTGTTTTTT. Encoded protein: CASSELAGGYTGELFF.

V usage is TRBV5-1 and J usage is TRBJ2-3, with D possibly matching TRBD2 (5 bases). CDR1 and CDR2 (germline): SGHRS, YFSETQ. This CDR3 region has 16 residues. With 3 bases removed from V and 2 bases from J, the gap between germline ends came to 16 bases. The CDR3 DNA reads as TGCGCCAGCAGCTCGACCACTAGTTTTTCCACAGATACGCAGTATTTT. Translating it yields CASSSTTSFSTDTQYF.

This clone has only a few counts. The V and J genes are TRBV11-2 and TRBJ2-7, with TRBD2 matching over 10 bases. Germline CDR1 reads SGHAT; CDR2 reads FQNNGV. CDR3 length: 14 residues. Trimming took 1 base from V and 4 from J; bases not matched to a gene: 1. Here the CDR3 reads CASSLGTSGYEQYF. The CDR3 DNA is TGTGCCAGCAGCTTAGGGACTAGCGGATACGAGCAGTACTTC.

This clone was counted a few times. The chain has TRBV11-1 and TRBJ2-3; 9 bases are shared with TRBD2. This CDR3 has 15 residues. Germline assignment: CDR1 SGHAT and CDR2 FQDESV (reference sequence). Trimming cost V 3 bases and J 5 bases; bases outside gene matches: 6. DNA of the CDR3: TGTGCCAGCAGCTTCTTAGCGGGAGTGGTAGATACGCAGTATTTT. Protein: CASSFLAGVVDTQYF.

V is TRBV5-5 and J is TRBJ1-2; the D is unclear. V was shortened by 0 bases and J by 6 bases, with 18 bases between the two germline ends. Germline CDR1 and CDR2: SGHKS and YYEKEE (reference sequence). The CDR3 extends over 16 amino acids. The CDR3 protein is CASSLETGIREDGYTF. The CDR3 DNA reads as TGTGCCAGCAGCTTGGAAACCGGGATCCGGGAAGATGGCTACACCTTC.

V gene TRBV7-2 combines with J gene TRBJ2-7, with a possible D match to TRBD1 (6 bases). This CDR3 is built from 14 residues. Trimming cost V 5 bases and J 4 bases, with 15 bases left between them. Germline V gene data show CDR1 as SGHTA and CDR2 as FQGNSA. CDR3 in DNA: TGTGCCAGCAGCCACCCGGGACACCAATACGAGCAGTACTTC. It is translated as CASSHPGHQYEQYF. Full variable domain (remainder filled in from reference TRBV7-2 and TRBJ2-7): GAGVSQSPSNKVTEKGKDVELRCDPISGHTALYWYRQSLGQGLEFLIYFQGNSAPDKSGLPSDRFSAERTGGSVSTLTIQRTQQEDSAVYLCASSHPGHQYEQYFGPGTRLTVT.